These T cell receptor beta chains were read from a single sample in a study of cytomegalovirus exposure and HLA in healthy donors. Produced via immunoSEQ multiplex PCR; TCRdb's table is partial and in-frame only. The table lists some 140,000 clones, around 85% of them singletons. The sample consisted of PBMCs. These receptors were collected from a man aged 18 to 29 in good health and CMV-seronegative. CDR3s include the opening cysteine and the closing phenylalanine or tryptophan. Some rows have no size entry. The others give once, few or many, or a class for an expanded clone.

V	length	size	J	CDR3
TRBV10-3	12	few	TRBJ1-2	CAISESVSGYTF
TRBV7-9	14	-	TRBJ1-1	CASSLSPGATEAFF
TRBV5-4	15	-	TRBJ1-3	CASSSMTGSGNTIYF
TRBV18	15	-	TRBJ1-4	CASSRPGLTNEKLFF
TRBV18	17	-	TRBJ1-2	CASSPPSLDRRAYGYTF
TRBV6-5	13	-	TRBJ1-2	CASRPGQVYGYTF
TRBV15	14	-	TRBJ2-1	CATSRVTSGKVQFF
TRBV2	16	-	TRBJ2-2	CARGTSGGTNTGELFF
TRBV15	15	many	TRBJ2-2	CATSSGQGHTGELFF
TRBV19	16	-	TRBJ1-5	CASSSWTGRVDQPQHF
TRBV7-9	13	once	TRBJ2-1	CASSAHGTSEQFF
TRBV2	15	-	TRBJ2-7	CASAVKGQGPYEQYF
TRBV4-1	15	-	TRBJ2-1	CASSQVSGGIDEQFF
TRBV5-6	16	-	TRBJ1-6	CASSILSGEPNSPLHF
TRBV27	15	-	TRBJ1-2	CASSPGQGSSIGYTF
TRBV11-2	16	-	TRBJ2-5	CASSSPPQGAGETQYF
TRBV30	13	-	TRBJ1-1	CAWSVRATGKAFF
TRBV14	16	once	TRBJ2-7	CASSAGLAGNSYEQYF
TRBV4-1	17	-	TRBJ1-1	CASSPQVDRGGATEAFF
TRBV6-5	12	-	TRBJ2-7	CASRRQGNEQYF
TRBV28	15	-	TRBJ2-7	CASSPAGESSYEQYF
TRBV7-9	13	-	TRBJ1-5	CASSSQSWQPQHF
TRBV19	16	-	TRBJ2-3	CASRRGLAGGRDTQYF
TRBV10-3	14	medium-sized	TRBJ2-7	CAIAPGPRRDEQYF
TRBV4-2	13	-	TRBJ2-7	CASSLTSDYEQYF
TRBV6-1	15	-	TRBJ2-7	CASSTTGGARYEQYF
TRBV7-9	15	once	TRBJ2-5	CASSWGQGLGETQYF
TRBV19	14	-	TRBJ1-1	CASKWGGLGTEAFF